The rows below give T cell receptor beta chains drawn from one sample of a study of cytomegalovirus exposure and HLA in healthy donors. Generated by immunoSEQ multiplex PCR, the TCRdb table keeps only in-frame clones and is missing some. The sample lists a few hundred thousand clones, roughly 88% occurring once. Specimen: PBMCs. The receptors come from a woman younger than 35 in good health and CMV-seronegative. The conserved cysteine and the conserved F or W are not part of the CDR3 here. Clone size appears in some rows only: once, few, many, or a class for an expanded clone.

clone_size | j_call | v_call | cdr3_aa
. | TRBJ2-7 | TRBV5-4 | ASSSIWGGEQY
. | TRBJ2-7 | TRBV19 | ASTLGGEQY
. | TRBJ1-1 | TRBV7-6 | ASSRGGDTEAF
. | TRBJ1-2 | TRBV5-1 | ASRPPDRGYT
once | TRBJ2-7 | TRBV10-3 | AISPSLGQGYEQY
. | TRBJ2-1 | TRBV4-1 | ASSQGDRGYNEQF
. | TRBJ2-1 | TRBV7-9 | ASSLSAGGRNEQF
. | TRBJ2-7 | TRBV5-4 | ASSLGTERGSEQY
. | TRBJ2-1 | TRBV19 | ASSVRLIYNEQF
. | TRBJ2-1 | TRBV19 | ASSMAPASRYNEQF
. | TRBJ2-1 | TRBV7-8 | ASSLEGWVNEQF
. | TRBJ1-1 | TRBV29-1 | SVYRELNTEAF
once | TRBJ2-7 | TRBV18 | ASSPDQGSYEQY
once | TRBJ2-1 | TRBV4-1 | ASSQRENYNEQF
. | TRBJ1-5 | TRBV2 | ASSGQGSNQPQH
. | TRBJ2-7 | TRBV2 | ASSGGQGALYEQY
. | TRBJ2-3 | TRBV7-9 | ASSSRTSADTQY
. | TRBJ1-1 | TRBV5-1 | ASSIGQEAF
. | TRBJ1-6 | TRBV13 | ASSAEGFSNSPLH
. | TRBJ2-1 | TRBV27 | ASSRVGTSGTRYNEQF
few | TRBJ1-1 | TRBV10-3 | ATRGQENTEAF
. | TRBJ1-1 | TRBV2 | ASWEHPGVAEAF
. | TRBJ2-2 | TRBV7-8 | ASARAPMTGWTGELF
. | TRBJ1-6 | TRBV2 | ASSTGTGDNSLLH
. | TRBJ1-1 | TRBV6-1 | ASSKGGGDTEAF
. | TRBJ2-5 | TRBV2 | ASKEREKTSRETQY
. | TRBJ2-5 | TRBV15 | ATSRVSGQETQY
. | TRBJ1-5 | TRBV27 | ASSLRWGGLLNSNQPQH
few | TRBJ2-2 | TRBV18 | ASSPRVSGSTGELF
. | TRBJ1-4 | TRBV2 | ASSPDEKLF
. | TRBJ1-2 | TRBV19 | ASSAGTGRYGYT
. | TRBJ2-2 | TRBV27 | ASSARLGLAGTGELF
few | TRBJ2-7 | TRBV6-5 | ASSSPAVAVYEQY
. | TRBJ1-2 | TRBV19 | ASSEKGVIYGYT
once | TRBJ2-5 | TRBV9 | ASSPPESQETQY
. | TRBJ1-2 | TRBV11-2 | ASSLDQGIYGYT
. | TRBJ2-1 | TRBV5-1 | ASSLASWSSYNEQF
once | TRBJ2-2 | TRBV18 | ASSPQQGPTGELF
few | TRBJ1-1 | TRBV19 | ASSRGQALNTEAF
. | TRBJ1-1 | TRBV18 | ASSPTGGGTEAF
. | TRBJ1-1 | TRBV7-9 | ASSPIAMGAF